This T cell receptor (beta chain) was captured in a study of T cells after yellow fever vaccination. Study observations and caveats: Abundant contaminating clonotypes from the bulk population could appear in FACS-sorted repertoires. In post-booster samples, most primary-vaccination clones reappeared (about 95% CD4, about 90% CD8).

Trimming at V came to 3 bases and at J to 3 bases, leaving 4 bases not matched to a gene. Per germline, CDR1 SGHRS and CDR2 YFSETQ. This CDR3 spans 14 amino acids. Remarks on this clonotype: Antigen specificity is unknown.

TCRdb ran MiXCR on the 5' RACE reads and lists one entry per CDR3 protein. The table records about 340,000 distinct CDR3 sequences, 8% to 10% of them present only once. The receptor was derived from a man between 18 and 35 years old who received the YFV17D yellow fever vaccine. The sample in question was PBMCs, obtained on the day of the first yellow fever vaccination. The genes are TRBV5-1 and TRBJ1-1; 8 bases are a match to TRBD1. CDR3 sequence (DNA): TGCGCCAGCAGCTCGGACAGGGTATACACTGAAGCTTTCTTT. Translation: CASSSDRVYTEAFF.